This T cell receptor beta chain emerged from a study of Graves' ophthalmopathy and Graves' hyperthyroidism. Transcripts of RNA were the source for amplifying TCR beta CDR3 regions. A first-round RT-PCR used HTBI primers, followed by a second-round multiplex PCR. TCRdb analysed the multiplex PCR reads with MiXCR anew, one entry per CDR3 protein. The sample holds about 550,000 distinct CDR3 sequences, roughly 39% seen once. Uncontrolled infections, pregnancy, lactation or other autoimmune diseases led to patient exclusion. The study's findings and limits: Its predictions of ophthalmopathy progression gave the model 55% to 71% sensitivity and roughly 76% specificity.

This clonotype was found many times. As yet, its antigen is unknown. Germline CDR1 SQVTM, CDR2 ANQGSEA. This CDR3 comprises 14 residues. The junction had 8 bases not matched to a gene; V was cut back by 6 bases and J by 3 bases. Sequencing was carried out using peripheral blood or thyroid tissue (not recorded which). The receptor was isolated from an adult man with Graves' hyperthyroidism. V gene TRBV29-1 combines with J gene TRBJ2-3; TRBD2 matches at 8 bases. CDR3 nucleotide sequence: TGCAGCGTGGGGAGCGGGAGTGGAACAGATACGCAGTATTTT. Amino acids: CSVGSGSGTDTQYF.